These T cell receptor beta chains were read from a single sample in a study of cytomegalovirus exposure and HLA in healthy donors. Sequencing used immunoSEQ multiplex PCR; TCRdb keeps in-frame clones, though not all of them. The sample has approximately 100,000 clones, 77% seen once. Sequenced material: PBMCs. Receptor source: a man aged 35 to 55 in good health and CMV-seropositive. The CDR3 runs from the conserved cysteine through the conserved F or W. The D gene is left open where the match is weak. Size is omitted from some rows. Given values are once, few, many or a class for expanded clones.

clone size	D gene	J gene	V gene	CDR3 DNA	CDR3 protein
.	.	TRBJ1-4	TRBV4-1	TGCGCCAGCAGCGACGAGGCCCTACGAGAAAAACTGTTTTTT	CASSDEALREKLFF
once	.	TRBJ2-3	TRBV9	TGTGCCAGCAGCTGGAGAGGTGAAGGAGGCGGGCGGGATACGCAGTATTTT	CASSWRGEGGGRDTQYF
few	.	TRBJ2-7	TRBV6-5	TGTGCCAGCAGTTACTCGACAACCTACGAGCAGTACTTC	CASSYSTTYEQYF
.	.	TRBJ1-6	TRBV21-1	TGTGCCAGCATCCGGACCTGGAGGGATAATTCACCCCTCCACTTT	CASIRTWRDNSPLHF
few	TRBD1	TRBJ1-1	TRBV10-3	TGTGCCATCAGTTTGACAGGGCCGGTGAACACTGAAGCTTTCTTT	CAISLTGPVNTEAFF
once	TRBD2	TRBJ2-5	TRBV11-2	TGTGCCAGCAGCACTCCACAAGGACTAGCGGGGGGGCAAGAGACCCAGTACTTC	CASSTPQGLAGGQETQYF
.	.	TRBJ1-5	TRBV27	TGTGCCAGCAGTTTATGGCGCCGGGAAGGCAAGTCGAATCAGCCCCAGCATTTT	CASSLWRREGKSNQPQHF
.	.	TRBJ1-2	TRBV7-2	TGTGCCAGCAGCACACGTGCACAGTACTATGGCTACACCTTC	CASSTRAQYYGYTF
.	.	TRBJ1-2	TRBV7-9	TGTGCCAGCAGCAACGACAGAAACTATGGCTACACCTTC	CASSNDRNYGYTF
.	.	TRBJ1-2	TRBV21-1	TGTGCCAGCAGAATGAGGCTGGAAACCTTC	CASRMRLETF
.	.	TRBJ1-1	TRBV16	TGTGCCAGCAGCCAATCAGGGGGTGGCACTGAAGCTTTCTTT	CASSQSGGGTEAFF
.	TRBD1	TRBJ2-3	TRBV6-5	TGTGCCAGCAGCGACAGGGGTTTTCGCGATACGCAGTATTTT	CASSDRGFRDTQYF
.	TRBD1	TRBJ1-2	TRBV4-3	TGCGCCAGCAGGCCAGGGGACAGGGGCCGGGGGGGCTACACCTTC	CASRPGDRGRGGYTF
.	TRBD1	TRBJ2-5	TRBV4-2	TGTGCCAGCAGCCAAGGTACAGGGGACCAAGAGACCCAGTACTTC	CASSQGTGDQETQYF
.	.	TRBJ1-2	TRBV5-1	TGCGCCAGCAGCGGAAACAGGGATGGCTACACCTTC	CASSGNRDGYTF
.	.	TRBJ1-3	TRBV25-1	TGTGCCAGCAGGAGCTCTGGAAACACCATATATTTT	CASRSSGNTIYF
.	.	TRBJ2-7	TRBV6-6	TGTGCCAGCAGGAGGGTGACAGGATCCACCTCCTACGAGCAGTACTTC	CASRRVTGSTSYEQYF
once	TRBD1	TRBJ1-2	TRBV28	TGTGCCAGCAGACCTCTAAGGGGACAGCATTCGGTTGACACCTTC	CASRPLRGQHSVDTF
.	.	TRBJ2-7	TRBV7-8	TGTGCCAGCAGCCCGGGCGGGGTCTCCTACGAGCAGTACTTC	CASSPGGVSYEQYF
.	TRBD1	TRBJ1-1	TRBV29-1	TGCAGCGGAGAGACAGGGATGTCGCTGACTGAAGCTTTCTTT	CSGETGMSLTEAFF
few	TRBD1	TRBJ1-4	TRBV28	TGTGCCAGCCTAGGGGGCGCTAATGAAAAACTGTTTTTT	CASLGGANEKLFF
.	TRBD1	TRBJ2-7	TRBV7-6	TGTGCCAGCAGCAAAAATGACAGGGGGCTAATGTACGAGCAGTACTTC	CASSKNDRGLMYEQYF
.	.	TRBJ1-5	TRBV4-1	TGCGCCAGCAGCCAAGATGGGGCTCAGCCCCAGCATTTT	CASSQDGAQPQHF
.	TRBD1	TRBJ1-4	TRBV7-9	TGTGCCAGCAGCCCGGGACAGGCTGTCACTAATGAAAAACTGTTTTTT	CASSPGQAVTNEKLFF
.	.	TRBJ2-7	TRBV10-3	TGTGCCACCGGGGAGGGGGGACCCTTATACGAGCAGTACTTC	CATGEGGPLYEQYF
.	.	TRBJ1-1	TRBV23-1	TGCGCCAGCAGTCGAAACGACAATCGAAGAGGGTGGGAGAGTGCGCACACTGAAGCTTTCTTT	CASSRNDNRRGWESAHTEAFF
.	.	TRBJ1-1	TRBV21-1	TGTGCCAGCAGCAACAGGGACAGACAAGCTTTCTTT	CASSNRDRQAFF
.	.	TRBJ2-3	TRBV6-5	TGTGCCAGCAGTTCTCACCTCACAGGGTTCGATACGCAGTATTTT	CASSSHLTGFDTQYF
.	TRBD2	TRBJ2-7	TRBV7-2	TGTGCCAGCAGCCAACGGGGGGGGAGGGATGGGGAGCAGTACTTC	CASSQRGGRDGEQYF